This T cell receptor (beta chain) appears in the sequencing data of a study of blood T cell repertoires in COVID-19. On the study more broadly: The United States, Italy and Spain were the sources of the acute and convalescent COVID-19 samples. The cDNA or gDNA used as material had been derived from T cells, B-cell-depleted T cells, or PBMCs.

Trimming took 7 bases from V and 7 from J, leaving 11 bases between them. In germline, CDR1 is SGHNT, CDR2 YENEEA. The CDR3 spans 12 residues. Source study methods: By means of reference gene primer amplification, nucleated cell counts were estimated. Here immunoSEQ multiplex PCR was the method, and the copy in TCRdb shows in-frame clones only, minus some. V, J and clone size derive from that table, while D and trimming were established from the DNA sequence. The table has some 76,000 clones, 75% to 95% seen once. This clone was seen only once. V gene TRBV11-3 combines with J gene TRBJ2-1; D not certain. The specimen was peripheral blood. The sequence derives from a woman between 18 and 30 years old with acute or convalescent COVID-19. The CDR3: CASNTPVNEQFF. The CDR3, as DNA: TGTGCCAGCAACACCCCCGTAAATGAGCAGTTCTTC.